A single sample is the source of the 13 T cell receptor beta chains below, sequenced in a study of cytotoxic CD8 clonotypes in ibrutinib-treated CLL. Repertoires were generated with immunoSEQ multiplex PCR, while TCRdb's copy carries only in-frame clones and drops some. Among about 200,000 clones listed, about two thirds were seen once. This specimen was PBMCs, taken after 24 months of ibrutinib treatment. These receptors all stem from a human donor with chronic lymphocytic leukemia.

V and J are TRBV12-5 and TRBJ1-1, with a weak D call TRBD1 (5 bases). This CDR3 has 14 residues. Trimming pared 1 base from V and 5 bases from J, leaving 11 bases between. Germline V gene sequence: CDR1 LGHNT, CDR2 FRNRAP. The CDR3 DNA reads TGTGCTAGTGGTTTGGAGGGGATTGCGACTGAAGCTTTCTTT. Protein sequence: CASGLEGIATEAFF.

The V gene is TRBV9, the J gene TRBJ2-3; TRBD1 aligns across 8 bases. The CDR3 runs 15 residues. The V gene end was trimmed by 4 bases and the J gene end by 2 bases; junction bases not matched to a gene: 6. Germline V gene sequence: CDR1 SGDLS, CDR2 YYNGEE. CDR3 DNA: TGTGCCAGCAGCTACCGGGACAGGTTCACAGATACGCAGTATTTT. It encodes CASSYRDRFTDTQYF.

CDR3 bases: TGCAGCGCAGGGGGGACCTCCTACAATGAGCAGTTCTTC. Its translation is CSAGGTSYNEQFF. The chain joins TRBV29-1 to TRBJ2-1, with D possibly TRBD1 on 7 matching bases. Germline V gives CDR1 SQVTM, CDR2 ANQGSEA. The CDR3 contains 13 residues. Between the trimmed V and J ends, which lost 7 bases and 0 bases, there was a span of 10 bases.

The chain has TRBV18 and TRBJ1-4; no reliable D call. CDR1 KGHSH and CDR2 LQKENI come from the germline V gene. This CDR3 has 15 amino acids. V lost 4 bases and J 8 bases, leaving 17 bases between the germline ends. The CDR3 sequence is CASSRTPTVGEKLFF. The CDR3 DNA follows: TGTGCCAGCTCACGAACACCGACCGTCGGGGAAAAACTGTTTTTT.

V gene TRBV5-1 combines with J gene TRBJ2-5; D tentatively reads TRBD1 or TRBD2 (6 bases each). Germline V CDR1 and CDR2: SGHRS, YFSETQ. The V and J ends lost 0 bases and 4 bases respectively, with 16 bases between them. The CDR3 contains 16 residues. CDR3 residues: CASSLAYPGARETQYF. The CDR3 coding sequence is TGCGCCAGCAGCTTGGCCTACCCGGGGGCACGAGAGACCCAGTACTTC.

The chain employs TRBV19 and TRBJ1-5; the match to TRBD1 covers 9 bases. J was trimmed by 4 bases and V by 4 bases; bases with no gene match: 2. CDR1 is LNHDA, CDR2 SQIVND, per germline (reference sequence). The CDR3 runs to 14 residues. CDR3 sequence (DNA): TGTGCCAGTAGTACGACAGGGGGGAATCAGCCCCAGCATTTT. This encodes CASSTTGGNQPQHF.

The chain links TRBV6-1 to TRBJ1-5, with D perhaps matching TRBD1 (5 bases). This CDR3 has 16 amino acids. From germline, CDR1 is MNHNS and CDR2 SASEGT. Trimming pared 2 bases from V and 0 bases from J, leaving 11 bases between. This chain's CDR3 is CASSELPGHSNQPQHF. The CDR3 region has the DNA TGTGCCAGCAGTGAACTACCAGGGCATAGCAATCAGCCCCAGCATTTT.

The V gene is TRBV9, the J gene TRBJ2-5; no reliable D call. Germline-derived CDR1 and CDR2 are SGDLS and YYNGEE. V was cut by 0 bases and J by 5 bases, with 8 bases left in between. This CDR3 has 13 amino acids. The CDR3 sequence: CASSVAVRETQYF. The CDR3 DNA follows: TGTGCCAGCAGCGTAGCGGTGAGGGAGACCCAGTACTTC.

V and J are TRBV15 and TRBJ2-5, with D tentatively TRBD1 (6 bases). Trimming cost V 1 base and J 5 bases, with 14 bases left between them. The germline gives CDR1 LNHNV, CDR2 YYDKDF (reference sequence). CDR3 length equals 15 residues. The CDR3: CATSRARGRQETQYF. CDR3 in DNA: TGTGCCACCAGCAGAGCAAGGGGGAGACAGGAGACCCAGTACTTC.

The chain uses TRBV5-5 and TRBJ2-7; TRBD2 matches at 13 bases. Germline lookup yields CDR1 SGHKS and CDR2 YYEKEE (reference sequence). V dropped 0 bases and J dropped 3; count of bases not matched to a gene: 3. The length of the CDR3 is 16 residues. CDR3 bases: TGTGCCAGCAGCTTGGGGCGACTAGCGGGAGGCTACGAGCAGTACTTC. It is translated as CASSLGRLAGGYEQYF. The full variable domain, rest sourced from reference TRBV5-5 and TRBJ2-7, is DAGVTQSPTHLIKTRGQQVTLRCSPISGHKSVSWYQQVLGQGPQFIFQYYEKEERGRGNFPDRFSARQFPNYSSELNVNALLLGDSALYLCASSLGRLAGGYEQYFGPGTRLTVT.

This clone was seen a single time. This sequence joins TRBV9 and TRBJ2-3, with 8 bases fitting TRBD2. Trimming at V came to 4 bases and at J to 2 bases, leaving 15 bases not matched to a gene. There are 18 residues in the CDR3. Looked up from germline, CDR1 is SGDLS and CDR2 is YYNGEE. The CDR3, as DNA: TGTGCCAGCAGCCTCCATCCGGGACTAGATAGGATCACAGATACGCAGTATTTT. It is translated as CASSLHPGLDRITDTQYF.

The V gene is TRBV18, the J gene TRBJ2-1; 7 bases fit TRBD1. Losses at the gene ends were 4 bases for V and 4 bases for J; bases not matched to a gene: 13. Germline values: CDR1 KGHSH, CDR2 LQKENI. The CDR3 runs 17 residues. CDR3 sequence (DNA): TGTGCCAGCTCACAGACGACAGGGAATTTCCTTTACAATGAGCAGTTCTTC. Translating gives CASSQTTGNFLYNEQFF.

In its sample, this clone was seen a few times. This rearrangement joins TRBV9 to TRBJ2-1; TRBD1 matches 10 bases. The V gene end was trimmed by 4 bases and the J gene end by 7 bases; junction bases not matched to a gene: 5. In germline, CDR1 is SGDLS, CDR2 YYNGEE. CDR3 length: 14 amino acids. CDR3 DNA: TGTGCCAGCAGCAGACAGGGGGCTATGAATGAGCAGTTCTTC. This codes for CASSRQGAMNEQFF.